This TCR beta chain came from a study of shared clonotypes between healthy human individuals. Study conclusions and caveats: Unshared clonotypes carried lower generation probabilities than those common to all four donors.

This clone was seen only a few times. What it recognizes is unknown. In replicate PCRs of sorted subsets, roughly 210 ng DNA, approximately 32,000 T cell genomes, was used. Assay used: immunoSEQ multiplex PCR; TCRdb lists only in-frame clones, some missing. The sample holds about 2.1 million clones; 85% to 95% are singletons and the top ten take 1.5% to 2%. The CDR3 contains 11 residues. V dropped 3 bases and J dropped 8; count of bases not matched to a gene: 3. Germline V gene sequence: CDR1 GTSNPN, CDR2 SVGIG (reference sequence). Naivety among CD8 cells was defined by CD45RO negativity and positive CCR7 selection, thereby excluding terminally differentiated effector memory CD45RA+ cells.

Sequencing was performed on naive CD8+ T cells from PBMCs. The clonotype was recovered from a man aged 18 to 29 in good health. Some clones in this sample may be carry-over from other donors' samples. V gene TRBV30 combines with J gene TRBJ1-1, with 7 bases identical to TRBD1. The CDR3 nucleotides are TGTGCCTGGAGGACAGGGCCCGAAGCTTTCTTT. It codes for CAWRTGPEAFF.